This is a list of T cell receptor beta chains from one sample in a study of blood T cell repertoires in COVID-19. Sequenced by immunoSEQ multiplex PCR; TCRdb stores in-frame clones only, minus some. The sample records 75,000 to 95,000 clones, around three quarters being singletons. The sequencing input was peripheral blood. The receptors were gathered from a woman aged 60-70 years in a cohort sampled during active or convalescent COVID-19. Both conserved end residues are trimmed from each CDR3.

TRBV5-6,ASSRRDRNNSPLH
TRBV4-1,ASSQDFAGRYGYT
TRBV9,ASSARQDNSPLH
TRBV5-5,ASSRSRTDNYEQY
TRBV5-1,ASRPTSGGAWDTQY
TRBV2,ASRPDRVRSPLH
TRBV4-3,ASSQHSLTGTGTVGGYT
TRBV7-2,ASSVGTGGSGYGYT
TRBV6-5,ASGGGGITGELF
TRBV24-1,ATSDPGTGNEKLF
TRBV5-6,ASTPTGSYEQY
TRBV3-1/TRBV3-2,ASSQRLGTSVNTGELF
TRBV5-4,ASSLASGGGTDTQY
TRBV5-4,ASSPGLNSPLH
TRBV5-6,ASRLDSRYGYT